This TCR beta chain was sequenced during a study of OX40 agonist ivuxolimab in advanced cancers. The study in broad terms: Ivuxolimab was an agonistic, fully human IgG2 monoclonal antibody directed against OX40 (CD134), a costimulatory receptor. Intravenous ivuxolimab was administered to patients every 2 weeks at six dose levels: 0.01, 0.1, 0.3, 1.5, 3 and 10 mg/kg. Of the 50 or so patients in dose escalation, some 20 had hepatocellular carcinoma, around 15 had melanoma, 9 had renal cell carcinoma and 9 had head and neck cancer. A male proportion of 75% to 85% and a mean age of around 60 years, ranging from 23 to 79, were recorded for the dose-escalation cohort. Prior anti-PD-1, anti-PD-L1 or anti-CTLA-4 therapy was permitted, and roughly two fifths of dose-escalation patients had received checkpoint inhibitors. Partial responses occurred in three dose-escalation patients, of whom one had hepatocellular carcinoma and two had cutaneous melanoma. Peripheral TCRbeta sequencing was intended to test whether TCR sequence diversity was altered and clonal T-cell expansion was caused by ivuxolimab. The paper describes the monotherapy dose-escalation part (N ≈ 50 patients) of the phase I trial of ivuxolimab. Overall study results and their limits: In the 0.1-3.0 mg/kg groups, partial responders were among the patients with the lowest normalized peripheral clonal expansion, particularly in CD8+ T cells. The antigen specificity of the peripheral T cells that underwent clonal expansion was not determined. Clonal expansion of both CD4+ and CD8+ blood T cells was observed from baseline to week 6 at doses 0.1 to 3.0 mg/kg. Low levels of normalized T-cell clonal expansion were also shown by some nonresponding patients. On average, CD8+ T cells showed more expanded clones than CD4+ T cells after ivuxolimab.

Spanning cysteine to phenylalanine, the CDR3 consists of 13 amino acids. The read is trimmed to its CDR3 DNA, 39 bases read in frame from base 1. Via the germline V gene, CDR1 is SGHVS and CDR2 FQNEAQ. A distance of 11 bases separates the germline ends of V and J, which lose 5 bases and 6 bases respectively. Genomic DNA was extracted from sorted cells for sequencing of the TCRbeta CDR3 region. The immunoSEQ Assay was used for sequencing of TCRbeta CDR3 regions. Not all clones reach the TCRdb copy of this immuneACCESS table, which keeps in-frame sequences only. Checked studies attribute under half of the gap to unresolved V genes and leave the rest unexplained. This sample comprises about 45,000 clones, roughly 91% of them detected only once. The biggest ten clones account for 15% to 20% of the sample. For this clone: Its antigen is not yet known. Base qualities are missing; no much larger clone stands one base away.

Patients with autoimmune disease history or receiving systemic immunosuppression were excluded from the trial. Peripheral blood for TCR sequencing was collected from all dose cohorts at baseline, on cycle 4 day 1, and on cycle 7 day 1. The samples were drawn from a first-in-human, open-label, multicenter phase I dose-escalation trial of ivuxolimab. Adults with locally advanced or metastatic head and neck squamous cell, hepatocellular, melanoma or renal cell carcinoma were enrolled in the trial. Before TCR sequencing, CD4+ and CD8+ T cells were separately sorted from peripheral blood. The chain joins TRBV7-8 to TRBJ2-1; the D gene is perhaps TRBD2, from 5 matching bases. The material was CD4+ or CD8+ T cells sorted from blood, obtained in a trial of the OX40 agonist ivuxolimab. The sequence derives from an adult with an advanced solid tumor such as melanoma, head and neck, liver or kidney cancer. The DNA sequence is as follows: TGTGCCAGCAGCCTACTGGACTTCAATGAGCAGTTCTTC. This sequence encodes CASSLLDFNEQFF.